Listed here are 11 T cell receptor beta chains from one sample, sequenced in a study of T cells in Graves' hyperthyroidism and ophthalmopathy. What was amplified from RNA transcripts were TCR beta CDR3 regions. A first-round RT-PCR of the TCR CDR3 used the HTBI primer set. TCRdb ran MiXCR on the multiplex PCR reads and lists one entry per CDR3 protein. Of hundreds of thousands of distinct CDR3 sequences listed, 11% to 15% are singletons. What was sequenced was blood. These receptors came from a woman aged 18-29 years with Graves' hyperthyroidism.

This clonotype showed up many times. The V and J genes are TRBV28 and TRBJ2-5; 8 bases are a match to TRBD1. The length of the CDR3 is 13 residues. V was clipped by 5 bases and J by 11 bases; unmatched bases: 10. The germline CDR1 and CDR2 sequences are MDHEN and SYDVKM. The CDR3 DNA is TGTGCCAGCAGTCGGTGGACAGGGTCACCACAGTACTTC. Protein: CASSRWTGSPQYF.

V is TRBV30 and J is TRBJ2-1; unclear D gene. Deletions cut 3 bases from V and 4 bases from J, with 10 bases between. Germline V gene lookup returns CDR1 GTSNPN and CDR2 SVGIG (reference sequence). There are 13 residues in the CDR3. The CDR3 here is CAWRADKYNEQFF. CDR3 sequence (DNA): TGTGCCTGGAGGGCAGACAAATACAATGAGCAGTTCTTC.

This clonotype has ten or more counts. This rearrangement joins TRBV28 to TRBJ2-1; TRBD2 is a possible D gene (5 bases). Germline loops: CDR1 MDHEN, CDR2 SYDVKM. V lost 7 bases and J 3 bases, leaving 16 bases between the germline ends. The CDR3 length is 15 residues. The CDR3: CASTLGGSHYNEQFF. The CDR3 nucleotides are TGTGCCAGCACTCTTGGCGGGTCACACTACAATGAGCAGTTCTTC.

This clonotype was recorded many times. The chain uses TRBV7-9 and TRBJ2-5, with D possibly being TRBD2 (5 bases). V gave up 5 bases and J gave up 1 base, with 14 bases separating them. Looked up from germline, CDR1 is SEHNR and CDR2 is FQNEAQ (reference sequence). The CDR3 sequence is 15 residues long. Written as DNA, the CDR3 is TGTGCCAGCAGCCTCGCGGGTCGGAGCCAAGAGACCCAGTACTTC. Its translation: CASSLAGRSQETQYF.

This sequence joins TRBV25-1 and TRBJ2-6; D might be TRBD1 or TRBD2, each matching 6 bases. Germline loops: CDR1 MGHDK, CDR2 SYGVNS. V was pared by 4 bases and J by 0 bases, with 16 bases between. The CDR3 has 18 residues. The DNA for the CDR3 is TGTGCCAGCAGTGCTCCCGGGGGCCTCGTCTCTGGGGCCAACGTCCTGACTTTC. Translated: CASSAPGGLVSGANVLTF.

For this clonotype: The junction shows a germline mismatch at one end, possibly a read error. The chain joins TRBV5-1 to TRBJ1-2; maybe TRBD1 (5 bases). Per germline, CDR1 SGHRS and CDR2 YFSETQ. CDR3 size: 14 residues. CDR3 in amino acids: CASGLEGSTYGYTF. The CDR3 nucleotides read TGCGCCAGCGGCTTGGAGGGGAGCACCTATGGCTACACCTTC.

This clonotype was seen repeatedly, ten times or more. The chain links TRBV5-1 to TRBJ2-1; maybe TRBD1 (7 bases). The CDR3 runs 13 residues. From germline, CDR1 is SGHRS and CDR2 YFSETQ. Deletions cut 5 bases from V and 8 bases from J, with 14 bases between. CDR3 loop: CASRRTGGDEQFF. The CDR3 DNA follows: TGCGCCAGCAGAAGGACAGGAGGGGATGAGCAGTTCTTC.

The chain couples TRBV28 to TRBJ2-2; a weak D match, TRBD1 (6 bases). The V end was cut by 10 bases, the J end by 5 bases, with 26 bases between. This CDR3 region has 17 residues. The germline V gene encodes CDR1 MDHEN and CDR2 SYDVKM. The CDR3 sequence is CATFSRIQGRDTGELFF. The CDR3 bases are TGTGCCACCTTTAGCAGGATACAGGGAAGGGATACCGGGGAGCTGTTTTTT.

This clonotype is a singleton in its sample. A much bigger clone sits one base away, suggesting this may be a read error. Since no conserved phenylalanine or tryptophan closes the CDR3, a read error is the likely cause. The chain uses TRBV4-3 and TRBJ2-3, with a tentative D call TRBD2 (6 bases). This CDR3 has 16 residues. Germline V lookup: CDR1 LGHNA, CDR2 YSLEER. Trimming removed 0 bases at V and 3 bases at J, with 13 bases between. The CDR3 is CASSQDTSGFTDTQYL. CDR3 DNA: TGCGCCAGCAGCCAAGATACCAGCGGGTTTACAGATACGCAGTATCTT.

The rearrangement uses TRBV6-1 and TRBJ1-5, with a tentative D call TRBD1 (6 bases). Trimming removed 7 bases at V and 3 bases at J, with 16 bases between. The CDR3 loop spans 15 amino acids. The germline V gene has CDR1 MNHNS and CDR2 SASEGT. CDR3 DNA: TGTGCCAGCAACAAAGAGGAGGGGGTCAATCAGCCCCAGCATTTT. It encodes CASNKEEGVNQPQHF.

The V and J genes are TRBV9 and TRBJ2-6; 11 bases line up with TRBD1. Unmatched junction bases numbered 7, after V lost 4 bases and J lost 4 bases. The CDR3 spans 17 residues. CDR1 and CDR2 from the germline V gene are SGDLS and YYNGEE. As DNA, the CDR3 is TGTGCCAGCAGCCCAGGACAGGGGGCGACGGGGGCCAACGTCCTGACTTTC. It codes for CASSPGQGATGANVLTF. Full variable domain (missing parts from reference TRBV9 and TRBJ2-6): DSGVTQTPKHLITATGQRVTLRCSPRSGDLSVYWYQQSLDQGLQFLIQYYNGEERAKGNILERFSAQQFPDLHSELNLSSLELGDSALYFCASSPGQGATGANVLTFGAGSRLTVL.